These 15 T cell receptor beta chains were all obtained from the same sample, sequenced in a study of shared clonotypes between healthy human individuals (TCRdb year 2020). Library preparation employed the immunoSEQ multiplex PCR assay. In its TCRdb copy, this immuneACCESS table keeps in-frame sequences only and misses some clones. Where compared with another copy, unresolved V genes explain less than half of these, and the others have no known cause. The sample table shows millions of clones, and 85% to 95% are seen once. The ten largest clonotypes hold over 0.12% of the sample. The sequenced sample was naive CD4+ T cells sorted from blood. The sample's cell subset or site label is to be understood as: CD45RA+ positively selected. The receptors shown here come from a man aged 18-30 years in good health.

The rearrangement uses TRBV11-2 and TRBJ2-1, with D hard to call. The CDR3 is 15 amino acids. Germline V lookup: CDR1 SGHAT, CDR2 FQNNGV. V shed 4 bases and J shed 8 bases, with 18 bases lying between them. As DNA, the CDR3 is TGTGCCAGCAGCTCCGGTGGTAGTCCCGGTTATGAGCAGTTCTTC. Its translation: CASSSGGSPGYEQFF.

The chain is built from TRBV28 and TRBJ2-1; TRBD1 might be the D (6 bases). V lost 5 bases, J lost 2 bases, and 13 bases lay in between. Per germline, CDR1 MDHEN and CDR2 SYDVKM. There are 15 residues in the CDR3. The CDR3 loop is CASSPPTGPYNEQFF. In DNA, the CDR3 is TGTGCCAGCAGTCCTCCGACAGGTCCCTACAATGAGCAGTTCTTC.

V usage is TRBV27 and J usage is TRBJ2-7; D might be TRBD2 (5 bases). V lost 4 bases and J 4 bases, leaving 8 bases between the germline ends. The germline CDR1 and CDR2 sequences are MNHEY and SMNVEV (reference sequence). This CDR3 contains 12 residues. DNA of the CDR3: TGTGCCAGCAGTTACCGAGGGTACGAGCAGTACTTC. Residues: CASSYRGYEQYF.

V gene TRBV11-2 combines with J gene TRBJ2-5; 7 bases fit TRBD2. The CDR3 loop spans 13 amino acids. Trimming at V came to 8 bases and at J to 5 bases, leaving 8 bases not matched to a gene. CDR1 is SGHAT and CDR2 is FQNNGV in the germline V gene. CDR3 in DNA: TGTGCCAGCCCTCGCGGGGGTTCGGAGACCCAGTACTTC. This sequence encodes CASPRGGSETQYF.

The V call is TRBV15, the J call TRBJ1-1, with D unresolved. The germline CDR1 and CDR2 sequences are LNHNV and YYDKDF (reference sequence). V was clipped by 4 bases and J by 1 base, with 13 bases between them. This CDR3 is built from 15 residues. The DNA for the CDR3 is TGTGCCACCAGCACCCTATTCGGCAGGAACACTGAAGCTTTCTTT. Protein sequence: CATSTLFGRNTEAFF.

This chain links TRBV10-3 with TRBJ1-5; TRBD1 aligns across 7 bases. CDR3 size: 15 residues. Germline V CDR1 and CDR2: ENHRY, SYGVKD. The V gene end was trimmed by 0 bases and the J gene end by 3 bases; junction bases not matched to a gene: 2. The CDR3 reads CAISESRGDNQPQHF. In nucleotides, the CDR3 is TGTGCCATCAGTGAGTCCAGGGGGGACAATCAGCCCCAGCATTTT.

Of note for this clone: The same CDR3 also results from other DNA sequences found in this sample. The chain is built from TRBV2 and TRBJ1-2, with D maybe TRBD1 (5 bases). Trimming left V 2 bases short and J 2 bases short, with 9 bases between. CDR1 is SNHLY, CDR2 FYNNEI, per germline. This CDR3 contains 14 residues. CDR3 amino acids: CASSELGTNYGYTF. The CDR3 DNA reads as TGTGCCAGCAGTGAACTTGGGACGAACTATGGCTACACCTTC.

This clone was seen a single time. J is TRBJ2-1 and V is TRBV25-1, with 10 bases matching TRBD1. The germline CDR1 and CDR2 sequences are MGHDK and SYGVNS. Trimming at V came to 3 bases and at J to 0 bases, leaving 5 bases not matched to a gene. The CDR3 totals 17 residues. The CDR3 protein is CASSDAGQGFSYNEQFF. The DNA for the CDR3 is TGTGCCAGCAGTGATGCGGGACAGGGGTTCTCCTACAATGAGCAGTTCTTC.

The genes are TRBV25-1 and TRBJ2-5, with D possibly TRBD1 on 8 matching bases. The J call may be faulty, since TRBJ2-7 better matches the DNA end. The CDR3 is 15 amino acids. Germline assignment: CDR1 MGHDK and CDR2 SYGVNS. The DNA for the CDR3 is TGTGCCAGCAGTGAGGGAGGGACAGGCTCCTACGAGCAGTACTTC. This sequence encodes CASSEGGTGSYEQYF.

The CDR3 DNA sequence: TGTGCCAGTAGTTCCGGGACTAGCGGCACAGATACGCAGTATTTT. It translates to CASSSGTSGTDTQYF. The chain recombines TRBV19 with TRBJ2-3; 10 bases map to TRBD2. The CDR3 length is 15 residues. Trimming took 5 bases from V and 1 from J; bases not matched to a gene: 3. Germline assignment: CDR1 LNHDA and CDR2 SQIVND (reference sequence).

This chain joins TRBV5-6 and TRBJ1-2; D perhaps matches TRBD1 (6 bases). Germline CDR1 and CDR2: SGHDT and YYEEEE. The ends were cut back, 2 bases at V and 3 bases at J, with 14 bases in the middle. The CDR3 extends over 15 amino acids. The CDR3 bases are TGTGCCAGCAGCTTTGGGCAGGGGCAGGACTATGGCTACACCTTC. Translated: CASSFGQGQDYGYTF.

The sample holds a few counts of this clone. Different DNA sequences within this sample yield the same CDR3. This chain connects TRBV18 to TRBJ2-7, with D perhaps TRBD1 (6 bases). The CDR3 totals 12 residues. From germline, CDR1 is KGHSH and CDR2 LQKENI. V was shortened by 3 bases and J by 5 bases, with 8 bases between the two germline ends. The CDR3 DNA follows: TGTGCCAGCTCACCTAAGGGGGACGAGCAGTACTTC. This encodes CASSPKGDEQYF.

The V call is TRBV2, the J call TRBJ1-5; 7 bases line up with TRBD1. The J segment lost 4 bases and the V segment lost 5 bases, leaving 8 bases of the junction unmatched. The CDR3 is made up of 15 amino acids. CDR1 is SNHLY and CDR2 is FYNNEI in the germline V gene. Here the CDR3 reads CASSRDSGSNQPQHF. The CDR3 nucleotides are TGTGCCAGCAGTCGGGACAGTGGTTCAAATCAGCCCCAGCATTTT.

The V and J genes are TRBV27 and TRBJ2-1; 9 bases match TRBD1. V was clipped by 5 bases and J by 0 bases; unmatched bases: 11. CDR1 and CDR2 (germline): MNHEY, SMNVEV (reference sequence). This CDR3 spans 18 amino acids. The CDR3 protein is CASSKTGGGLSSYNEQFF. Here the CDR3 DNA reads TGTGCCAGCAGTAAAACAGGGGGCGGATTGAGCTCCTACAATGAGCAGTTCTTC.

This clone was counted a single time. This chain uses TRBV5-1 with TRBJ2-7; D not resolved. V was pared by 5 bases and J by 7 bases, with 16 bases between. CDR1 is SGHRS and CDR2 is YFSETQ in the germline V gene. CDR3 length: 13 residues. DNA for the CDR3: TGCGCCAGCAGTATGCGAGAGAGTTCAGAGCAGTACTTC. This encodes CASSMRESSEQYF.